The rows below give T cell receptor beta chains drawn from one sample of a study of T-cell memory formation after mild COVID-19. TCRdb re-called the 5' RACE reads through MiXCR, storing one row per CDR3 protein. The data hold nearly 250,000 distinct CDR3 sequences, with about 16% observed a single time. Sample: PBMCs or a T cell subset sorted from them (not recorded which). The receptors stem from an adult woman who had mild COVID-19 (a few samples of this study predate the infection). Cell type and time point are not known. Each CDR3 is given with its conserved first and last residue. Fields, in order: D gene, CDR3 length, clone size, V gene, J gene, CDR3 protein, CDR3 DNA. The D gene is left open where the match is weak. Expanded clones get a size class; other rows say once, few or many, or leave the size out.

NA	12	few	TRBV7-3	TRBJ2-1	CASSPDLASQFF	TGTGCCAGCAGCCCCGACCTGGCATCGCAGTTCTTC
NA	15	many	TRBV5-1	TRBJ2-7	CASSSRAQSQYEQYF	TGCGCCAGCAGCTCGCGGGCACAGAGCCAGTACGAGCAGTACTTC
NA	15	many	TRBV5-1	TRBJ2-1	CASSLASVSYNEQFF	TGCGCCAGCAGCTTGGCTAGCGTGTCGTACAATGAGCAGTTCTTC
NA	15	NA	TRBV15	TRBJ1-1	CATSGPTATNTEAFF	TGTGCCACCAGCGGACCGACAGCAACAAACACTGAAGCTTTCTTT
TRBD2	17	many	TRBV12-3/TRBV12-4	TRBJ2-2	CASTLPPAGGDTGELFF	TGTGCCAGCACCCTACCCCCAGCGGGAGGGGACACCGGGGAGCTGTTTTTT
NA	17	NA	TRBV19	TRBJ2-3	CASSMRGGKGPADTQYF	TGTGCCAGTAGTATGCGCGGTGGGAAAGGGCCGGCAGATACGCAGTATTTT
NA	15	few	TRBV25-1	TRBJ2-7	CASSHPLQGVYEQYF	TGTGCCAGCAGCCACCCACTCCAAGGGGTCTACGAGCAGTACTTC
TRBD1	14	few	TRBV5-1	TRBJ1-1	CASSRGTGETEAFF	TGCGCCAGCAGCCGTGGGACAGGGGAGACTGAAGCTTTCTTT
NA	16	many	TRBV5-5	TRBJ2-5	CASSWTLQDPPATQYF	TGTGCCAGCAGCTGGACACTCCAAGACCCGCCGGCGACCCAGTACTTC
TRBD2	15	NA	TRBV11-2	TRBJ2-2	CASGPLAGVTGELFF	TGTGCCAGCGGGCCTTTAGCGGGGGTCACCGGGGAGCTGTTTTTT
NA	15	few	TRBV15	TRBJ2-3	CATSSGVVGTDTQYF	TGTGCCACCAGCAGTGGAGTGGTGGGCACAGATACGCAGTATTTT
TRBD2	14	many	TRBV20-1	TRBJ2-6	CSAGGSSGANVLTF	TGCAGTGCGGGGGGGAGCTCTGGGGCCAACGTCCTGACTTTC
NA	14	NA	TRBV5-1	TRBJ2-1	CASSPRAGYNEQFF	TGCGCCAGCAGCCCTAGGGCGGGGTACAATGAGCAGTTCTTC
NA	14	NA	TRBV6-1	TRBJ1-1	CASSPGLLNTEAFF	TGTGCCAGCAGCCCGGGACTCCTGAACACTGAAGCTTTCTTT
TRBD2	16	NA	TRBV4-2	TRBJ2-3	CASSQALADIIDTQYF	TGTGCCAGCAGCCAAGCACTAGCGGATATCATAGATACGCAGTATTTT
NA	16	NA	TRBV5-1	TRBJ1-1	CASSWGAQIGYTEAFF	TGCGCCAGCAGCTGGGGGGCGCAGATCGGATACACTGAAGCTTTCTTT
NA	15	NA	TRBV15	TRBJ1-1	CATSRGTAVNTEAFF	TGTGCCACCAGCAGAGGGACAGCCGTGAACACTGAAGCTTTCTTT
NA	15	NA	TRBV4-3	TRBJ1-2	CASSQDKGTSYGYTF	TGCGCCAGCAGCCAAGATAAAGGGACATCTTATGGCTACACCTTC
NA	13	few	TRBV3-1	TRBJ1-1	CASSQMEIGKAFF	TGTGCCAGCAGCCAAATGGAGATAGGGAAAGCTTTCTTT
TRBD1	16	NA	TRBV5-1	TRBJ2-2	CASKPGTETRGGELFF	TGCGCCAGTAAACCCGGGACAGAGACCAGGGGCGGGGAGCTGTTTTTT
NA	17	few	TRBV5-5	TRBJ2-2	CASSDQSKGLHTGELFF	TGTGCCAGCAGCGACCAATCCAAGGGGCTACACACCGGGGAGCTGTTTTTT
NA	15	few	TRBV7-9	TRBJ1-1	CASSSYRTGGTEAFF	TGTGCCAGCAGCTCCTACAGGACCGGAGGCACTGAAGCTTTCTTT
NA	13	few	TRBV5-8	TRBJ1-2	CASTLGQGYGYTF	TGTGCCAGCACCCTCGGCCAGGGCTATGGCTACACCTTC
NA	16	NA	TRBV12-3/TRBV12-4	TRBJ1-3	CASSFSLGQGRNTIYF	TGTGCCAGCAGTTTCTCTTTGGGGCAAGGGAGAAACACCATATATTTT
TRBD1	12	NA	TRBV10-3	TRBJ1-2	CAISETGGGYTF	TGTGCCATCAGCGAGACAGGGGGCGGCTACACCTTC
TRBD2	16	NA	TRBV3-1	TRBJ2-1	CASSQVWGTRRNEQFF	TGTGCCAGCAGCCAAGTTTGGGGGACTAGACGCAATGAGCAGTTCTTC
NA	16	NA	TRBV30	TRBJ2-7	CAWSTDSLEDNYEQYF	TGTGCCTGGAGTACGGACAGCCTTGAGGATAACTACGAGCAGTACTTC
TRBD2	13	many	TRBV4-1	TRBJ2-5	CASSPAGQETQYF	TGCGCCAGTTCTCCAGCGGGGCAAGAGACCCAGTACTTC
NA	13	NA	TRBV6-1	TRBJ1-6	CASSDLHGKPLHF	TGTGCCAGCAGTGACCTTCACGGTAAACCCCTCCACTTT
NA	9	NA	TRBV6-5	TRBJ2-3	CASSYQQYF	TGTGCCAGCAGTTACCAGCAGTATTTT
TRBD2	13	many	TRBV12-3/TRBV12-4	TRBJ2-1	CATGRASSNEQFF	TGTGCCACCGGGAGGGCCTCCTCCAATGAGCAGTTCTTC
NA	13	many	TRBV10-3	TRBJ1-1	CAISEQGETEAFF	TGTGCCATCAGTGAACAGGGCGAGACTGAAGCTTTCTTT
NA	14	many	TRBV3-1	TRBJ2-1	CASSQDSVRGEQFF	TGTGCCAGCAGCCAAGATAGCGTTAGGGGTGAGCAGTTCTTC
NA	11	NA	TRBV2	TRBJ2-3	CASRILDTQYF	TGTGCCAGCAGGATTCTAGATACGCAGTATTTT
TRBD2	15	once	TRBV18	TRBJ2-1	CASSPVGGFNNEQFF	TGTGCCAGCTCCCCCGTCGGGGGGTTCAACAATGAGCAGTTCTTC
TRBD1	16	NA	TRBV12-5	TRBJ2-2	CASGFITGADTGELFF	TGTGCTAGTGGTTTCATTACAGGGGCGGACACCGGGGAGCTGTTTTTT
NA	14	few	TRBV7-9	TRBJ2-7	CASSLYDVSYEQYF	TGTGCCAGCAGCTTGTATGATGTCTCCTACGAGCAGTACTTC
NA	17	NA	TRBV4-3	TRBJ1-2	CASSQDVSPSANYGYTF	TGCGCCAGCAGCCAAGATGTTTCCCCGAGTGCTAACTATGGCTACACCTTC
NA	15	NA	TRBV7-2	TRBJ1-3	CASSPTVASGNTIYF	TGTGCCAGCAGCCCGACAGTAGCCTCTGGAAACACCATATATTTT
NA	15	few	TRBV19	TRBJ1-1	CASSLGPAFPTEAFF	TGTGCCAGTAGTTTGGGGCCGGCGTTCCCCACTGAAGCTTTCTTT
TRBD1	14	once	TRBV2	TRBJ1-2	CASGGQGAGYGYTF	TGTGCCAGCGGTGGACAGGGGGCAGGCTATGGCTACACCTTC
TRBD2	19	many	TRBV23-1	TRBJ2-1	CASSQPGASGGAIYNEQFF	TGCGCCAGCAGTCAACCGGGGGCTAGCGGGGGGGCGATATACAATGAGCAGTTCTTC
NA	13	few	TRBV29-1	TRBJ2-3	CSQQGVSTDTQYF	TGCAGCCAACAGGGCGTTAGCACAGATACGCAGTATTTT
NA	14	NA	TRBV6-6	TRBJ2-2	CASSRTLVTGELFF	TGTGCCAGCAGTCGGACCCTGGTTACCGGGGAGCTGTTTTTT
NA	16	few	TRBV5-1	TRBJ1-2	CASSSGPPRGGYGYTF	TGCGCCAGCAGCTCGGGACCGCCGCGAGGAGGGTATGGCTACACCTTC
NA	17	few	TRBV6-2/TRBV6-3	TRBJ1-1	CASSSGGATAQATEAFF	TGTGCCAGCAGTAGCGGGGGGGCCACCGCCCAAGCCACTGAAGCTTTCTTT
TRBD1	13	few	TRBV7-6	TRBJ2-7	CASSSGTGNEQYF	TGTGCCAGCAGCTCCGGGACAGGGAACGAGCAGTACTTC
NA	15	few	TRBV9	TRBJ2-1	CASSEDGASYNEQFF	TGTGCCAGCAGCGAAGACGGGGCCTCCTACAATGAGCAGTTCTTC